Included here is one T cell receptor beta chain sequence, with context. There is no known antigen for this receptor. Within one base of it there is no much larger clone, and no base qualities were kept. The library was produced with multiplex PCR. Sequenced on an Illumina HiSeq 4000. iRepertoire HTBI primers and Arm-PCR amplification of CDR3 regions were used to construct TCR beta libraries. PCR products were gel purified before sequencing. Concerning the study's data processing: Across samples, fewer than 70 TRBV and 14 TRBJ segments were identified and used for gene usage analysis of CDR3 amino acid clonotypes. COPE and FqMerger were used to merge the filtered high-quality paired reads into contigs. Contigs were aligned with BLAST to IMGT TRBV, TRBD and TRBJ reference genes, and CDR3 was defined per IMGT. Any clonotype with a frequency above 0.1% was counted as a highly expanded clone. Repertoire diversity was measured by Shannon entropy, and V-J evenness by the Gini coefficient. Public clonotypes were defined as clonotypes shared by more than one individual. The raw public data were reprocessed by TCRdb itself: fastp quality trimming at Q25, MiXCR clonotype calling, in-frame beta chains only. Here each entry gathers all rows of one CDR3 protein and keeps the most common genes and DNA. The V and J calls were not made by the authors but by TCRdb's processing. The sample profile shows approximately 470,000 distinct CDR3 sequences; 15% to 20% of them were found once. The top ten constitute 12% of the sample.

Explained via the paper, the time point label denotes: newly diagnosed GD, antithyroid drugs for less than 3 months. For both TCR sequencing and RNA sequencing, RNA was extracted from PBMCs in TRIzol. The diagnosis of Graves' disease followed American Thyroid Association guidelines. The patients came from an endocrinology department in Xi'an, China. From each patient, roughly 9 milliliters of peripheral blood was collected into an EDTA anticoagulant tube. PBMCs were isolated by Ficoll Paque Plus density gradient separation without further T cell sorting. RNA quality was checked with an Agilent 2100 Bioanalyzer and agarose gel, and concentration with a NanoDrop 2000. The data were taken from a study of regulatory T cells in long-lasting Graves disease (dated by TCRdb to the early 2020s). The study in broad terms: Newly diagnosed Graves' disease patients had taken antithyroid drugs for less than 3 months. Peripheral blood TCR sequencing and RNA sequencing compared persistent Graves' disease patients with newly diagnosed Graves' disease patients. The study took place in China and was registered as a clinical trial. TCR sequencing covered some 13 persistent and about 20 newly diagnosed Graves' disease patients, 33 samples in total. Overall results and qualifications from the work: Preferential use of TRBV28, TRBJ1-2 and TRBJ2-5 was observed in persistent disease, whereas TRBV20-1 and TRBJ2-1 were favored in newly diagnosed disease. As a limitation, the authors acknowledged that the small sample size may reduce accuracy. Patients with persistent disease shared more public clonotypes (approximately 2,500) than newly diagnosed patients did (nearly 1,000). Sequencing and analysis were restricted to the TCR beta chain. Lower TCR Shannon entropy and fewer highly expanded clones were observed in persistent Graves' disease patients than in newly diagnosed patients, which suggested clonal expansion. Because the primary lesion, thyroid tissue, could not be accessed, the study looked at peripheral blood alone.

The trim is 3 bases for V and 0 bases for J, with a gap of 14 bases between the germline ends. The germline V gene encodes CDR1 SGHDN and CDR2 FVKESK. From its cysteine to its phenylalanine, the CDR3 spans 16 amino acids. Here the CDR3 DNA is all that survives: 48 bases in frame from base 1. The sample also formed part of further work on T cells in Graves' hyperthyroidism and ophthalmopathy. As described in the second report: Stable Graves' hyperthyroidism was defined as no progression to ophthalmopathy during 18 months of follow-up. Hyperthyroidism patients were aged 18 to 65 years and newly diagnosed, with disease duration of less than 2 months. Patients with uncontrolled infections, other autoimmune diseases, pregnancy or lactation were excluded. Diagnoses were established on the basis of clinical symptoms, serum thyroxine and TRAb, thyroid ultrasound, and orbital computed tomography. A first-round RT-PCR of the TCR CDR3 used the HTBI primer set with the Qiagen OneStep RT-PCR kit. Most expanded thyroid clonotypes (frequency above 0.001) were also detected in blood, a finding suggesting that blood repertoires may reflect thyroid immune responses. In cross-validation, a model built on a 13 V-J signature told ophthalmopathy apart from stable hyperthyroidism with under 90% sensitivity and 81% to 82% specificity, and in testing the same model reached 80%/75%. In validation, progression to ophthalmopathy was predicted by the model with more than 65% sensitivity and about 72% specificity, a median of approximately 6.5 months before onset. To identify distinguishing TCR V-J signatures, a discovery cohort of 100 patients was used, comprising fewer than 45 with Graves' ophthalmopathy and approximately 57 with stable Graves' hyperthyroidism. An independent validation cohort of around 19 hyperthyroidism patients and 17 patients who later progressed to ophthalmopathy tested prospective prediction of ophthalmopathy. For training and testing, the 100 or so patients in the discovery cohort were randomly divided in a 7:3 ratio. In several Graves' hyperthyroidism patients, the study also compared T-cell repertoires from thyroid tissue with T-cell repertoires from blood. After blood sampling, hyperthyroidism patients were treated with methimazole at a starting dose of 30 mg daily, and ophthalmopathy patients were treated with high-dose intravenous methylprednisolone. A second multiplex PCR round built the libraries, followed by size selection and purification. Libraries were sequenced paired-end with 100 bp reads on an Illumina HiSeq2000. SOAPnuke was used to process the raw data, throwing out any read that contained adapters or uncalled bases, had a mean Phred below 15, or lacked an exact constant-primer or identifier match. High-quality paired reads were merged with COPE v1.2.5, and unique nucleotide sequences were defined as clonotypes. MiTCR v1.1 was used to align the clonotypes against IMGT TRBV, TRBD and TRBJ reference segments. The analysis included only V-J combinations with a frequency above 0.0001, which together covered more than 99% of the repertoires. The TCS score was defined as the ratio of F50 (clonal expansion) to E x V (chaos), calculated using BLOSUM62-based TCRdist between CDR3 peptides within each V-J. Welch's t-statistics and random forest reduced around 550 V-J features to 13, which were used in a naive Bayes classifier (R e1071). No statistical method was used to set the sample size in advance, and investigators knew the group allocation. According to the paper, TCR Vbeta CDR3 sequencing was carried out on some 140 peripheral blood samples, which came from more than 40 ophthalmopathy, approximately 78 hyperthyroidism and about 17 progressor patients.

The input for sequencing was peripheral blood mononuclear cells (PBMCs), taken at new diagnosis, from a patient treated with antithyroid drugs. The sequence links TRBV14 to TRBJ1-2, and possibly TRBD1, on 6 matching bases. The TCR comes from a man between 35 and 55 years old with Graves disease. Donor details come from another sample of the same person, matched by shared clones. The sequenced DNA is TGTGCCAGCAGCCACTTGGACAGCCCTCCTAACTATGGCTACACCTTC. This gives the protein CASSHLDSPPNYGYTF. The full variable domain, with segments outside the CDR3 supplied by the reference TRBV14 and TRBJ1-2 proteins, appears as EAGVTQFPSHSVIEKGQTVTLRCDPISGHDNLYWYRRVMGKEIKFLLHFVKESKQDESGMPNNRFLAERTGGTYSTLKVQPAELEDSGVYFCASSHLDSPPNYGYTFGSGTRLTVV.